This T cell receptor (beta chain) was captured by sequencing in a study of blood T cell repertoires in COVID-19. As originally analysed: The assay estimated nucleated cells by amplifying reference gene primers. The method was immunoSEQ multiplex PCR; TCRdb's version includes in-frame clones alone and lacks a portion of them. The DNA was the basis for D and trimming; V, J and clone size are from that table. Here the sample spans about 250,000 clones, under 90% being singletons. Trimming took off 3 bases at V and 5 bases at J, with 11 bases between the two ends. There are 13 residues in the CDR3. Per the germline V gene, CDR1 is SGDLS and CDR2 is YYNGEE.

J is TRBJ1-1 and V is TRBV9, with D unresolved. This receptor was identified in a man younger than 35 who had recovered from COVID-19. The specimen was PBMCs or T cells enriched from blood (not recorded which). CDR3 residues: CASSERGETEAFF. CDR3 in DNA: TGTGCCAGCAGCGAACGAGGAGAAACTGAAGCTTTCTTT.